Included here is one T cell receptor beta chain sequence, with context. While infection was still active, Seattle patients were enrolled and then followed longitudinally. This sample is drawn from a study of blood T cell repertoires in COVID-19. About the research overall: The United States, Italy and Spain provided the acute and convalescent COVID-19 samples. T cells, B-cell-depleted T cells, or PBMCs supplied cDNA or gDNA.

With V trimmed by 4 bases and J by 2 bases, 5 bases remained unmatched. This CDR3 is built from 15 residues. CDR1 MDHEN and CDR2 SYDVKM come from the germline V gene. The method was immunoSEQ multiplex PCR; TCRdb's version includes in-frame clones alone and lacks a portion of them. The repertoire has about 170,000 clones, just under 85% of them found once; the top ten carry under 3.5%. The chain is built from TRBV28 and TRBJ2-7, with TRBD2 identical over 10 bases. The sequenced material came from peripheral blood. This receptor was obtained from a woman of 80 years or more with COVID-19, enrolled during active disease. The CDR3 DNA sequence: TGTGCCAGCAGTTGGGGGACTAGCGCCACCTACGAGCAGTACTTC. Translating it yields CASSWGTSATYEQYF.